This T cell receptor beta chain was recorded in a study of T cell responses to AZD1222 COVID-19 vaccine. The repertoire was sequenced with immunoSEQ multiplex PCR; TCRdb's copy has only in-frame clones and lacks some. The sample includes under 200,000 clones, about 95% seen only once; the top ten take 0.64%. With regard to this clone: Antigen unknown.

Whole-study findings and limits: Repertoire sampling happened only post peak T cell response.

Trimming left V 8 bases short and J 4 bases short, with 9 bases between. The CDR3 is 12 residues long. Germline-derived CDR1 and CDR2 are SNHLY and FYNNEI. The specimen was peripheral blood, collected on day 0 of AZD1222 vaccination. This TCR derives from an adult in good health. This chain connects TRBV2 to TRBJ1-5; D is unclear. As DNA, the CDR3 is TGTGCCAGCTCCTCAGAAAATCAGCCCCAGCATTTT. Protein sequence: CASSSENQPQHF. The variable domain in full, completed from reference TRBV2 and TRBJ1-5, reads EPEVTQTPSHQVTQMGQEVILRCVPISNHLYFYWYRQILGQKVEFLVSFYNNEISEKSEIFDDQFSVERPDGSNFTLKIRSTKLEDSAMYFCASSSENQPQHFGDGTRLSIL.